A single sample is the source of the 8 T cell receptor beta chains below, sequenced in a study of blood T cells in healthy people across ages. The second PCR ran about 6 to 12 cycles with a sample-barcoded 5' primer and J-beta primers. TCRdb independently ran MiXCR on the 5' RACE reads; one entry per CDR3 protein. The table has roughly 2 million distinct CDR3 sequences, around 48% seen once. Sequenced material: blood. The receptors come from a woman in her thirties or forties in good health.

J is TRBJ2-1 and V is TRBV6-5, with 7 bases fitting TRBD1. Germline-derived CDR1 and CDR2 are MNHEY and SVGAGI. V shed 4 bases and J 8 bases; nucleotides not matched to a gene: 5. The length of the CDR3 is 13 residues. The CDR3 reads CASSWGQFDEQFF. As DNA, the CDR3 is TGTGCCAGCAGTTGGGGACAGTTCGATGAGCAGTTCTTC.

There are a few counts of this clonotype. The V call is TRBV4-1, the J call TRBJ2-7, with TRBD2 as a possible D gene (6 bases). This CDR3 is 16 amino acids long. Germline V gene data show CDR1 as MGHRA and CDR2 as YSYEKL. V was clipped by 0 bases and J by 2 bases, with 14 bases between them. In nucleotides, the CDR3 is TGCGCCAGCAGCCAAGAGAAGCGGGCCGGAACCTACGAGCAGTACTTC. Translated: CASSQEKRAGTYEQYF.

The genes are TRBV5-5 and TRBJ1-6; 8 bases match TRBD1. The CDR3 loop spans 16 amino acids. Germline assignment: CDR1 SGHKS and CDR2 YYEKEE (reference sequence). With V trimmed by 0 bases and J by 10 bases, 9 bases remained unmatched. CDR3: CASSLDGRGLGSPLHF. CDR3 bases: TGTGCCAGCAGCTTGGATGGCAGGGGGCTGGGGTCACCCCTCCACTTT.

The chain has TRBV21-1 and TRBJ2-3; the table calls TRBD2, which could not be checked here. TRBV21-1 is marked as a pseudogene. The CDR3 has 19 residues. The chain's CDR3 is CASSKSPSSGGISADTQYF. CDR3 DNA sequence: TGTGCCAGCAGCAAAAGTCCATCTAGCGGGGGTATATCTGCAGATACGCAGTATTTT.

V usage is TRBV9 and J usage is TRBJ2-5, with D unclear. Looked up from germline, CDR1 is SGDLS and CDR2 is YYNGEE. The CDR3 length is 15 residues. V was clipped by 0 bases and J by 5 bases, with 14 bases between them. The CDR3 loop is CASSVDGIRVETQYF. The CDR3 DNA follows: TGTGCCAGCAGCGTAGATGGAATTCGTGTTGAGACCCAGTACTTC.

There are a few counts of this clonotype. This chain connects TRBV9 to TRBJ1-2; a possible D gene is TRBD1 (5 bases). CDR1 SGDLS and CDR2 YYNGEE come from the germline V gene. Trimming removed 3 bases at V and 4 bases at J, with 13 bases between. The CDR3 has 14 amino acids. In DNA, the CDR3 is TGTGCCAGCAGCGCCATGGGAGGGGCCTATGGCTACACCTTC. The encoded protein is CASSAMGGAYGYTF.

This chain links TRBV20-1 with TRBJ1-6, with 7 bases fitting TRBD1. J was trimmed by 8 bases and V by 5 bases; bases with no gene match: 15. Germline assignment: CDR1 DFQATT and CDR2 SNEGSKA (reference sequence). The CDR3 has 16 residues. The CDR3, as DNA: TGCAGTGCTGTCTTTACCCAGGGGGACGCAGATTCACCCCTCCACTTT. This translates into CSAVFTQGDADSPLHF.

The genes are TRBV10-3 and TRBJ2-3, with 10 bases identical to TRBD2. V shed 2 bases, J shed 8 bases, and the junction held 4 bases outside the gene matches. The CDR3 is 14 residues long. Per the germline V gene, CDR1 is ENHRY and CDR2 is SYGVKD. The CDR3: CAISEPGTSVTQYF. CDR3 bases: TGTGCCATCAGTGAGCCCGGGACTAGCGTTACGCAGTATTTT.